Each of the 26 T cell receptor beta chains below was sequenced from the same sample in a study of T cell responses to AZD1222 COVID-19 vaccine. The data were produced by immunoSEQ multiplex PCR, yet TCRdb's version contains in-frame clones alone and is incomplete. The sample includes around 120,000 clones, around 95% of them seen just once. The starting material was peripheral blood, obtained on day 0 of AZD1222 vaccination. All receptors derive from an adult in good health.

The chain has TRBV5-1 and TRBJ2-2, with 7 bases aligning to TRBD1. Germline trimming cut 3 bases from V and 4 bases from J; bases unmatched to any gene: 12. Germline CDR1 and CDR2: SGHRS and YFSETQ. The CDR3 length is 17 residues. This CDR3 is CASSSQVPGTVTGELFF. DNA for the CDR3: TGCGCCAGCAGCTCGCAAGTACCCGGGACAGTCACCGGGGAGCTGTTTTTT.

The V call is TRBV19, the J call TRBJ2-3, with D possibly called TRBD1 or TRBD2 (6 bases each). Germline assignment: CDR1 LNHDA and CDR2 SQIVND (reference sequence). V was cut by 9 bases and J by 5 bases, with 18 bases left in between. This CDR3 comprises 14 residues. The CDR3 nucleotides read TGTGCCAGCCGGTTGGGGGGCGCAAAAGATACGCAGTATTTT. It is translated as CASRLGGAKDTQYF. Based on the CDR3 plus reference TRBV19 and TRBJ2-3, the full variable domain is DGGITQSPKYLFRKEGQNVTLSCEQNLNHDAMYWYRQDPGQGLRLIYYSQIVNDFQKGDIAEGYSVSREKKESFPLTVTSAQKNPTAFYLCASRLGGAKDTQYFGPGTRLTVL.

The chain employs TRBV7-9 and TRBJ2-7; the D gene is possibly TRBD2 (8 bases). The CDR3 is 15 amino acids. Trimming shortened V by 3 bases and J by 1 base, and 13 bases separated the two germline ends. Germline values: CDR1 SEHNR, CDR2 FQNEAQ (reference sequence). CDR3 coding DNA: TGTGCCAGCAGCTTCGGGAGGGGACAGTCCTACGAGCAGTACTTC. Protein sequence: CASSFGRGQSYEQYF. The entire variable domain, with the rest obtained from reference TRBV7-9 and TRBJ2-7, is as follows: DTGVSQNPRHKITKRGQNVTFRCDPISEHNRLYWYRQTLGQGPEFLTYFQNEAQLEKSRLLSDRFSAERPKGSFSTLEIQRTEQGDSAMYLCASSFGRGQSYEQYFGPGTRLTVT.

CDR3 nucleotides: TGCGCCAGCAGTGACCTAACCGGGGACACTGAAGCTTTCTTT. This encodes CASSDLTGDTEAFF. V gene TRBV10-2 combines with J gene TRBJ1-1; D not resolved. Deletions cut 3 bases from V and 3 bases from J, with 11 bases between. The germline gives CDR1 WSHSY, CDR2 SAAADI. The CDR3 is 14 amino acids.

V gene TRBV9 combines with J gene TRBJ1-3, with unresolved D. Deletions cut 0 bases from V and 0 bases from J, with 4 bases between. The CDR3 spans 14 residues. Germline V gene sequence: CDR1 SGDLS, CDR2 YYNGEE. For the CDR3, the DNA is TGTGCCAGCAGCGTAGGAGACTCTGGAAACACCATATATTTT. It yields the protein CASSVGDSGNTIYF.

The chain employs TRBV6-1 and TRBJ2-7, with D tentatively TRBD2 (6 bases). The CDR3 has 14 amino acids. Per the germline V gene, CDR1 is MNHNS and CDR2 is SASEGT. Trimming took 0 bases from V and 6 from J, leaving 12 bases between them. The CDR3 region is CASSEALTRFEQYF. The CDR3 DNA reads as TGTGCCAGCAGTGAAGCACTGACTAGGTTCGAGCAGTACTTC.

This clone was detected once. V and J are TRBV7-9 and TRBJ2-1; 7 bases are a match to TRBD2. The germline CDR1 and CDR2 sequences are SEHNR and FQNEAQ (reference sequence). V was clipped by 3 bases and J by 7 bases; unmatched bases: 9. The CDR3 covers 15 residues. CDR3 bases: TGTGCCAGCAGCTTCGGCGGGGGAGGGATGAATGAGCAGTTCTTC. Encoded protein: CASSFGGGGMNEQFF.

This clone has just one count. The V call is TRBV5-4, the J call TRBJ1-1, with D uncertain. CDR3 size: 12 residues. Germline assignment: CDR1 SGHNT and CDR2 YYREEE (reference sequence). The V and J ends lost 2 bases and 5 bases respectively, with 7 bases between them. CDR3 region: CASSLHYTEAFF. CDR3 bases: TGTGCCAGCAGCTTACATTATACTGAAGCTTTCTTT.

The chain combines TRBV24-1 with TRBJ1-5, with D uncertain. The germline V and J ends were trimmed by 2 bases and 2 bases, with 6 bases remaining between them. The CDR3 is 14 residues long. Germline CDR1 and CDR2: KGHDR and SFDVKD. The CDR3 region is CATSDSSGNQPQHF. The CDR3 DNA is TGTGCCACCAGTGATTCGAGCGGCAATCAGCCCCAGCATTTT.

This chain joins TRBV4-1 and TRBJ2-7; 8 nucleotides agree with TRBD2. This CDR3 has 16 residues. V lost 1 base, J lost 6 bases, and 11 bases stayed unmatched. Germline lookup yields CDR1 MGHRA and CDR2 YSYEKL. Written as DNA, the CDR3 is TGCGCCAGCAGCCAAGGGGTCGAGCGGGAGTTCGGCGAGCAGTACTTC. This sequence encodes CASSQGVEREFGEQYF.

With regard to this clone: The same CDR3 arises from other DNA sequences in this sample as well. The V call is TRBV28, the J call TRBJ1-1; no reliable D call. Trimming stripped 3 bases from V and 10 bases from J, with 9 bases between. The CDR3 contains 11 residues. Germline V gene sequence: CDR1 MDHEN, CDR2 SYDVKM. CDR3 protein: CASSFGLGAFF. The CDR3, as DNA: TGTGCCAGCAGTTTTGGGTTAGGAGCTTTCTTT.

This clone was recorded once. V usage is TRBV13 and J usage is TRBJ1-1; TRBD1 matches at 10 bases. Germline V CDR1 and CDR2: PRHDT, FYEKMQ (reference sequence). V trimming: 4 bases; J trimming: 2 bases; junction bases outside the gene matches: 10. The CDR3 spans 17 residues. CDR3 sequence (DNA): TGTGCCAGCAGCTCCCTCCCGGGACAGGGGTCAAACACTGAAGCTTTCTTT. It encodes CASSSLPGQGSNTEAFF.

The chain links TRBV6-5 to TRBJ2-7, with TRBD2 matching 9 bases. Germline CDR1 MNHEY, CDR2 SVGAGI. The CDR3 has 16 residues. Trimming at V came to 0 bases and at J to 0 bases, leaving 3 bases not matched to a gene. The CDR3 nucleotides are TGTGCCAGCAGTTACTCCGCTAGCGGGAACTCCTACGAGCAGTACTTC. Translated, it gives CASSYSASGNSYEQYF.

J is TRBJ2-5 and V is TRBV9; D might be TRBD2 (6 bases). The CDR3 spans 15 residues. Germline-derived CDR1 and CDR2 are SGDLS and YYNGEE. V dropped 4 bases and J dropped 4 bases, with 17 bases sitting between them. The CDR3 protein is CASSLASGSGETQYF. The CDR3 DNA is TGTGCCAGCAGCCTAGCGTCGGGGTCGGGAGAGACCCAGTACTTC.

In this sample, this clone turned up many times. The chain combines TRBV9 with TRBJ2-7, with D unclear. The CDR3 has 11 residues. The germline V gene has CDR1 SGDLS and CDR2 YYNGEE. CDR3 DNA: TGTGCGAAGGGTCCCTCCTACGAGCAGTACTTC. This codes for CAKGPSYEQYF.

V usage is TRBV12-3 or TRBV12-4 and J usage is TRBJ2-1, with D possibly TRBD2 on 5 matching bases. V was pared by 2 bases and J by 7 bases, with 6 bases between. This CDR3 spans 12 amino acids. The CDR3 DNA reads as TGTGCCAGCAGTTTACGCGGGAATGAGCAGTTCTTC. It translates to CASSLRGNEQFF.

CDR3 nucleotides: TGTGCCAGCAGTCAAATCTTGAATCGGGACAGCGCTGAAGCTTTCTTT. This codes for CASSQILNRDSAEAFF. This chain links TRBV27 with TRBJ1-1; TRBD1 matches 7 bases. J was trimmed by 6 bases and V by 5 bases; bases with no gene match: 15. Germline assignment: CDR1 MNHEY and CDR2 SMNVEV (reference sequence). CDR3 length equals 16 residues.

For the CDR3, the DNA is TGTGCCTGGAATTTCCTTCCGAGCACAGATACGCAGTATTTT. It encodes CAWNFLPSTDTQYF. V is TRBV30 and J is TRBJ2-3; D gene unclear. Germline CDR1 reads GTSNPN; CDR2 reads SVGIG (reference sequence). The CDR3 covers 14 residues. The V end was cut by 4 bases, the J end by 0 bases, with 11 bases between.

This clone was observed a handful of times. This chain joins TRBV11-3 and TRBJ1-2; 8 bases line up with TRBD1. CDR1 and CDR2 from the germline V gene are SGHNT and YENEEA. V was clipped by 4 bases and J by 7 bases; unmatched bases: 2. The CDR3 runs to 12 residues. The CDR3 sequence: CASSSDRAGYTF. The CDR3 DNA reads as TGTGCCAGCAGCTCGGACAGGGCTGGCTACACCTTC.

The chain has TRBV19 and TRBJ1-2; D ambiguous. The CDR3 contains 14 residues. Trimming took off 3 bases at V and 5 bases at J, with 13 bases between the two ends. Looked up from germline, CDR1 is LNHDA and CDR2 is SQIVND (reference sequence). The CDR3 loop is CASSMPGLIYGYTF. The CDR3 nucleotides are TGTGCCAGTAGTATGCCGGGCCTGATTTATGGCTACACCTTC.

The chain couples TRBV7-2 to TRBJ1-6, with a weak D call TRBD1 (5 bases). The CDR3 runs to 13 residues. Germline CDR1 reads SGHTA; CDR2 reads FQGNSA. Trimming stripped 5 bases from V and 8 bases from J, with 10 bases between. CDR3 coding DNA: TGTGCCAGCAGCCAAGGGGCCTATTCACCCCTCCACTTT. Translated: CASSQGAYSPLHF.

The chain recombines TRBV7-8 with TRBJ1-1; 10 bases fit TRBD1. With V trimmed by 4 bases and J by 1 base, 9 bases remained unmatched. Germline loops: CDR1 SGHVS, CDR2 FQNEAQ. The CDR3 loop spans 17 amino acids. CDR3 region: CASSSLRDRGGNTEAFF. The CDR3 nucleotides read TGTGCCAGCAGCTCCCTCCGGGACAGGGGAGGGAACACTGAAGCTTTCTTT.

The rearrangement joins TRBV9 to TRBJ2-3; D is perhaps TRBD2 (5 bases). Germline V gives CDR1 SGDLS, CDR2 YYNGEE. V was trimmed by 4 bases and J by 5 bases, leaving 17 bases between them. The CDR3 is 15 residues long. Here the CDR3 reads CASSPREGLVDTQYF. CDR3 DNA: TGTGCCAGCAGCCCACGTGAGGGCTTGGTAGATACGCAGTATTTT.

The genes are TRBV11-3 and TRBJ1-1; D gene ambiguous. The germline V and J ends were trimmed by 8 bases and 1 base, with 11 bases remaining between them. The CDR3 totals 13 residues. Germline V lookup: CDR1 SGHNT, CDR2 YENEEA. The CDR3 DNA reads as TGTGCCAGCGCCCGATCTCGGAACACTGAAGCTTTCTTT. Its protein product is CASARSRNTEAFF. Looking up the rest from reference TRBV11-3 and TRBJ1-1 gives the full variable domain: EAGVVQSPRYKIIEKKQPVAFWCNPISGHNTLYWYLQNLGQGPELLIRYENEEAVDDSQLPKDRFSAERLKGVDSTLKIQPAELGDSAVYLCASARSRNTEAFFGQGTRLTVV.

V usage is TRBV25-1 and J usage is TRBJ1-1, with 7 bases that match TRBD1. With V trimmed by 3 bases and J by 5 bases, 9 bases remained unmatched. This CDR3 contains 15 residues. The germline gives CDR1 MGHDK, CDR2 SYGVNS. CDR3 DNA: TGTGCCAGCAGTGACGAGGGGGCGCTTGGTACTGAAGCTTTCTTT. Translating gives CASSDEGALGTEAFF.

This rearrangement joins TRBV5-1 to TRBJ1-1; 10 positions match TRBD1. Germline-derived CDR1 and CDR2 are SGHRS and YFSETQ. The CDR3 contains 15 residues. V lost 3 bases, J lost 11 bases, and 13 bases stayed unmatched. CDR3 coding DNA: TGCGCCAGCAGCTACGGGGACAGGGGTTCTAATGCGGCTTTCTTT. Its protein is CASSYGDRGSNAAFF.